This entry concerns a single TCR beta chain. What it recognizes is unknown. This entry belongs to a study of cytomegalovirus exposure and HLA in healthy donors. Primers included in the PCR were 60 Vbeta and 13 Jbeta primers. TCRdb's table, derived via immunoSEQ multiplex PCR, lists solely in-frame clones and lacks some. This table holds 150,000 to 200,000 clones, approximately 76% found once. Study observations and caveats: In a later analysis, TCR beta V- and J-gene trimming showed a link to a missense DCLRE1C variant.

The receptor was derived from a woman between 18 and 29 years old in good health and CMV-seropositive. Material: PBMCs.

The CDR3 DNA reads TGCGCCAGCAGCCAAGTTGTGGGGCTCAATCAGCCCCAGCATTTT. It codes for CASSQVVGLNQPQHF. The rearrangement joins TRBV4-3 to TRBJ1-5; maybe TRBD1 (5 bases). Germline V CDR1 and CDR2: LGHNA, YSLEER. This CDR3 contains 15 residues. Trimming took off 1 base at V and 3 bases at J, with 10 bases between the two ends.